This T cell receptor beta chain came from a study of T cell repertoires in cytomegalovirus infection. Study context: Public signatures in TCR beta pointed to CMV infection and matching HLA type.

In TCRdb, the reads were re-called with MiXCR into one record per CDR3 protein. The sample lists fewer than 550,000 distinct CDR3 sequences, 16% occurring once. Notes on this clonotype: Antigen unknown.

Germline trimming cut 4 bases from V and 3 bases from J; bases unmatched to any gene: 16. This CDR3 has 18 residues. Per the germline V gene, CDR1 is KGHDR and CDR2 is SFDVKD. The study, taken as a whole, reports: Based on cumulative public TCR beta family frequency, carriers of CMV plus the relevant HLA were identified. The ex vivo response was dominated by HLA-C-restricted CMV-specific TCR beta clonotypes.

Sequencing used CD8+ T cells from PBMCs. The origin of this receptor is a human donor in good health (CMV status not recorded). Some clones in this sample may be carry-over from other donors' samples. This rearrangement joins TRBV24-1 to TRBJ1-1; 7 bases match TRBD1. CDR3 bases: TGTGCCACCAGTGACCCCAACCACAGGGGCGAGTTGGACACTGAAGCTTTCTTT. It yields the protein CATSDPNHRGELDTEAFF.